What follows is one T cell receptor (beta chain) and its context. J lost 4 bases, V lost 7 bases, and 7 bases had no gene match. Germline V gene lookup returns CDR1 SNHLY and CDR2 FYNNEI. The CDR3 spans 14 residues. This sample was taken from a study of PD-L1 blockade in urothelial cancer. Generated by immunoSEQ multiplex PCR, the TCRdb table keeps only in-frame clones and is missing some. Seen here are 29,000 or so clones, over 75% observed once, and the top ten hold around 3.2%. This rearrangement joins TRBV2 to TRBJ2-3, with TRBD2 identical over 8 bases. The sample in question was PBMCs, obtained around atezolizumab (anti-PD-L1) treatment. The sequence derives from a man in his fifties or sixties with urothelial cancer. The CDR3 here is CASTLRGASDTQYF. The DNA of the CDR3 is TGTGCCAGCACGCTGCGGGGGGCCTCAGATACGCAGTATTTT.